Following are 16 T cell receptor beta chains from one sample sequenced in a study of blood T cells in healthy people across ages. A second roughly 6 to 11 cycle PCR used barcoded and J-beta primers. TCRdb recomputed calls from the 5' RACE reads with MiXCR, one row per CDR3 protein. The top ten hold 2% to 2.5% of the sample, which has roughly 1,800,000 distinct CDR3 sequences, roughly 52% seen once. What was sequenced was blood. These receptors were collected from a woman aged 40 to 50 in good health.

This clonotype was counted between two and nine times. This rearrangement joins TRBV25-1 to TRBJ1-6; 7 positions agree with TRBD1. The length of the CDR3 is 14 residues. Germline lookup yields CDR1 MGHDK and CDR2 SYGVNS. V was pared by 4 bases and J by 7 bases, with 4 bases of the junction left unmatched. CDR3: CASSGQGSNSPLHF. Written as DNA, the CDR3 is TGTGCCAGCAGTGGACAGGGATCCAATTCACCCCTCCACTTT.

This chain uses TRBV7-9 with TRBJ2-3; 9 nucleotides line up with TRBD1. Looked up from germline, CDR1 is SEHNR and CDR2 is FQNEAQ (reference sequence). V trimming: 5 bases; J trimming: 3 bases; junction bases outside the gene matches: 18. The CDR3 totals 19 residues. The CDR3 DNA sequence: TGTGCCAGCAGCCCGATCTGGACAGGGGTTTTTGGTGGAACAGATACGCAGTATTTT. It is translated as CASSPIWTGVFGGTDTQYF.

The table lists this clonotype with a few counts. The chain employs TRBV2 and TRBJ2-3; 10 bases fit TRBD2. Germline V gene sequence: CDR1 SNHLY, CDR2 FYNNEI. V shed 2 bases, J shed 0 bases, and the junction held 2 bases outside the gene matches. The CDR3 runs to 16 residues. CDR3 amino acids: CASSETSGASTDTQYF. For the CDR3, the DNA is TGTGCCAGCAGTGAAACTAGCGGGGCTAGCACAGATACGCAGTATTTT. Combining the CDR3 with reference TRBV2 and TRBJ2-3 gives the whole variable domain EPEVTQTPSHQVTQMGQEVILRCVPISNHLYFYWYRQILGQKVEFLVSFYNNEISEKSEIFDDQFSVERPDGSNFTLKIRSTKLEDSAMYFCASSETSGASTDTQYFGPGTRLTVL.

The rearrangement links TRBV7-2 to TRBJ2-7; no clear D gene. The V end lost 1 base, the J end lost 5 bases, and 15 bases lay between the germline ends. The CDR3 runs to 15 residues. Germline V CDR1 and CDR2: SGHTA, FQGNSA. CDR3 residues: CASSLEVGRKHEQYF. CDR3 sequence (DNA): TGTGCCAGCAGCTTAGAGGTGGGCAGGAAGCACGAGCAGTACTTC.

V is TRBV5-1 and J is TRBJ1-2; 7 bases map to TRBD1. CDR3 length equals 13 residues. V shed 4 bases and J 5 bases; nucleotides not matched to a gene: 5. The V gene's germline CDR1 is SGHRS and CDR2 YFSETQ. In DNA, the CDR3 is TGCGCCAGCAGCGAGACAGGGTGGTATGGCTACACCTTC. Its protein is CASSETGWYGYTF.

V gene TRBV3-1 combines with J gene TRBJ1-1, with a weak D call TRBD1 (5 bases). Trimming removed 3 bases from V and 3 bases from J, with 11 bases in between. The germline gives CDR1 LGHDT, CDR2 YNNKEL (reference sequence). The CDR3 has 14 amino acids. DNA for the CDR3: TGTGCCAGCAGCCACTCAGGGAAGGACACTGAAGCTTTCTTT. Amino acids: CASSHSGKDTEAFF.

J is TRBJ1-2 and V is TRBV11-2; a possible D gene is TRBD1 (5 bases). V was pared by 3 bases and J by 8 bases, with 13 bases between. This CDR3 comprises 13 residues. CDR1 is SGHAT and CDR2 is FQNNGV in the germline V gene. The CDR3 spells CASSFQMEGGYTF. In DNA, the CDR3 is TGTGCCAGCAGCTTTCAGATGGAGGGGGGCTACACCTTC.

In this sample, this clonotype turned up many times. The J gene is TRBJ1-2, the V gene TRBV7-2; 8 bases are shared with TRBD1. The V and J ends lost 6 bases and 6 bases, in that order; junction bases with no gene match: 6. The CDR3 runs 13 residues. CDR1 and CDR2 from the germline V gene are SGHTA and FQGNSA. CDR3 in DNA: TGTGCCAGCAGTCCAGGACAGGGAGATGGCTACACCTTC. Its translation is CASSPGQGDGYTF.

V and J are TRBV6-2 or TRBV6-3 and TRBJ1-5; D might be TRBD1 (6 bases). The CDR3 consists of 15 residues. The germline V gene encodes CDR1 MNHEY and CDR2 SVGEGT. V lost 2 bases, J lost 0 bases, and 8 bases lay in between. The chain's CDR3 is CASSYDRSSNQPQHF. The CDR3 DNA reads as TGTGCCAGCAGTTACGACAGGAGTAGCAATCAGCCCCAGCATTTT.

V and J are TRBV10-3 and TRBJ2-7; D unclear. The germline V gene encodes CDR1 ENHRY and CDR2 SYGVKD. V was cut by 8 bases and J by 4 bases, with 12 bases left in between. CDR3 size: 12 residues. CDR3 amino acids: CAISSAAYEQYF. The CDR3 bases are TGTGCCATCTCCTCAGCAGCATACGAGCAGTACTTC.

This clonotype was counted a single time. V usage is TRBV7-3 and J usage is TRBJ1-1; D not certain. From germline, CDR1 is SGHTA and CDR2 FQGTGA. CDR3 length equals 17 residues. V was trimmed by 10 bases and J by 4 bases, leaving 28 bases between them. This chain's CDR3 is CAITPEGRAHYGTEAFF. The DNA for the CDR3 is TGTGCCATCACCCCCGAAGGGAGGGCCCATTACGGCACTGAAGCTTTCTTT.

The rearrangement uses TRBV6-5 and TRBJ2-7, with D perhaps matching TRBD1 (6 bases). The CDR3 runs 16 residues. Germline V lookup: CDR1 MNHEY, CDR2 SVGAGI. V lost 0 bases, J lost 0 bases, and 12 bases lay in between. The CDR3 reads CASSYSTGHSSYEQYF. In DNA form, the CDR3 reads TGTGCCAGCAGTTACTCGACAGGCCACAGCTCCTACGAGCAGTACTTC.

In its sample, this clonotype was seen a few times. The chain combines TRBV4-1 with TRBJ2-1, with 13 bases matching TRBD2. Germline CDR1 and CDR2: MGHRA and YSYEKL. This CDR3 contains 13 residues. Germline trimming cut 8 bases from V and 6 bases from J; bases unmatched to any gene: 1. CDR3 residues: CASGLAGANEQFF. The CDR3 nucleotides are TGCGCCAGCGGACTAGCGGGGGCCAATGAGCAGTTCTTC.

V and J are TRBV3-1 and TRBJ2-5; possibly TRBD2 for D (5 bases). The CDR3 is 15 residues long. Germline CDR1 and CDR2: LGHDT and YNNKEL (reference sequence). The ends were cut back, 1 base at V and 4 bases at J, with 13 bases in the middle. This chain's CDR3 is CASSQVLALGETQYF. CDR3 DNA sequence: TGTGCCAGCAGCCAAGTTCTAGCTTTGGGAGAGACCCAGTACTTC.

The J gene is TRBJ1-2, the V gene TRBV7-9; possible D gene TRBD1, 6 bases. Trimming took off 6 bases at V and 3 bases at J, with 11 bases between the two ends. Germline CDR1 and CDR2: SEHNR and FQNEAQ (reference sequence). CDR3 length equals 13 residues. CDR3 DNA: TGTGCCAGCAGTGCAGGGGCAGACTATGGCTACACCTTC. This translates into CASSAGADYGYTF.

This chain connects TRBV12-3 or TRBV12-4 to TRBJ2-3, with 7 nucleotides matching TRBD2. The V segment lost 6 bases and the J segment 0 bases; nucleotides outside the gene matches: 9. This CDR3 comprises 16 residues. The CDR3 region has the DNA TGTGCCAGCAGAGAGCAGGGAGGGTACAGCACAGATACGCAGTATTTT. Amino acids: CASREQGGYSTDTQYF.